The clone carrying this T cell receptor beta chain was counted ten times or more. The CDR3 is made up of 14 amino acids. Germline V gene sequence: CDR1 SEHNR, CDR2 FQNEAQ (reference sequence). V lost 4 bases to trimming and J lost 5 bases, with 15 bases between them. This sample was taken from a study of T cells in Graves' hyperthyroidism and ophthalmopathy. Study details: The blood sample was taken at first diagnosis, before treatment began.

The investigators amplified TCR beta CDR3 regions from RNA transcripts. The HTBI primer set was used in a first-round RT-PCR of the TCR CDR3. Using its own MiXCR run on the multiplex PCR reads, TCRdb lists one record per CDR3 protein. The sample carries around 200,000 distinct CDR3 sequences, about a sixth recorded once. The sequence was collected from a woman aged 50 to 65 with Graves' hyperthyroidism. The specimen was blood. The rearrangement links TRBV7-9 to TRBJ2-7; tentative D call: TRBD1 (5 bases). CDR3 sequence: CASSSDRQRDEQYF. CDR3 sequence (DNA): TGTGCCAGCAGCTCCGACAGACAGCGCGACGAGCAGTACTTC.